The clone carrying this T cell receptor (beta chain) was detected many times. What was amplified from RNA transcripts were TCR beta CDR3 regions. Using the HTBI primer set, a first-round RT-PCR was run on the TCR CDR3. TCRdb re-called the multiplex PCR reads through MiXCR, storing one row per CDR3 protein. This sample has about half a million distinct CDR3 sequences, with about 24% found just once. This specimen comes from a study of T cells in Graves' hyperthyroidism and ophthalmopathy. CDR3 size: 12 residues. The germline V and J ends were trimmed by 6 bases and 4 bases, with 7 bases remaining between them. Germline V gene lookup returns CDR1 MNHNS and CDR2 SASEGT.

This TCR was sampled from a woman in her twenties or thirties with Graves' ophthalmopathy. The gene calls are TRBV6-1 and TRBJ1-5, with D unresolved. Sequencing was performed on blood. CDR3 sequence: CASRSQNQPQHF. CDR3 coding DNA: TGTGCCAGCAGGTCACAAAATCAGCCCCAGCATTTT.